These T cell receptor beta chains were read from a single sample in a study of identical twins. Via MiXCR, TCRdb re-called the 5' RACE reads, giving one row per CDR3 protein. Here the sample spans 600,000 to 850,000 distinct CDR3 sequences, about 20% being singletons. The same sample was also studied in work on T cells expressing NK-cell markers.

The sequenced sample was PBMCs. The receptors stem from a woman under 30 in good health. The CDR3 runs from the conserved cysteine through the conserved F or W. Each record gives: V gene, clone size, J gene, CDR3 length, D gene, CDR3 DNA, CDR3 protein. A D gene is named only where the DNA matches it firmly. Clone sizes are given selectively: once, few, many, or a class where the clone is expanded.

V gene: TRBV10-3; clone size: once; J gene: TRBJ2-1; CDR3 length: 14; D gene: TRBD1; CDR3 DNA: TGTGCCATCGGAAGGGACAGGGGAGGGGGCGAGCAGTTCTTC; CDR3 protein: CAIGRDRGGGEQFF
V gene: TRBV21-1; clone size: NA; J gene: TRBJ2-1; CDR3 length: 16; D gene: NA; CDR3 DNA: TGTGCCAGCAGCTTCCAATTTCTTCTCTCAATTAATGAGCAGTTCTTC; CDR3 protein: CASSFQFLLSINEQFF
V gene: TRBV4-2; clone size: few; J gene: TRBJ1-1; CDR3 length: 14; D gene: NA; CDR3 DNA: TGTGCCAGCAGCCAAGGGTCAGGCTTCACTGAAGCTTTCTTT; CDR3 protein: CASSQGSGFTEAFF
V gene: TRBV20-1; clone size: NA; J gene: TRBJ2-3; CDR3 length: 13; D gene: TRBD2; CDR3 DNA: TGCAGTGCTAACGCGGGAGGCACAGATACGCAGTATTTT; CDR3 protein: CSANAGGTDTQYF
V gene: TRBV11-2; clone size: NA; J gene: TRBJ1-4; CDR3 length: 15; D gene: NA; CDR3 DNA: TGTGCCAGCAGCTTAGTTCCAGGGACAAATGAAAAACTGTTTTTT; CDR3 protein: CASSLVPGTNEKLFF
V gene: TRBV2; clone size: NA; J gene: TRBJ2-5; CDR3 length: 12; D gene: TRBD2; CDR3 DNA: TGTGCCAGGCGGGAGATTGGAGAGACCCAGTACTTC; CDR3 protein: CARREIGETQYF
V gene: TRBV24-1; clone size: NA; J gene: TRBJ2-1; CDR3 length: 16; D gene: NA; CDR3 DNA: TGTGCCACCAGTGACTCAGGGGCCGCGAGGAACAATGAGCAGTTCTTC; CDR3 protein: CATSDSGAARNNEQFF
V gene: TRBV12-3/TRBV12-4; clone size: few; J gene: TRBJ2-2; CDR3 length: 15; D gene: NA; CDR3 DNA: TGTGCCAGCACAACGGGACACGCGAACACCGGGGAGCTGTTTTTT; CDR3 protein: CASTTGHANTGELFF
V gene: TRBV11-2; clone size: NA; J gene: TRBJ2-5; CDR3 length: 15; D gene: NA; CDR3 DNA: TGTGCCAGCAGTTCTACTACGGACAGCCAAGAGACCCAGTACTTC; CDR3 protein: CASSSTTDSQETQYF
V gene: TRBV20-1; clone size: few; J gene: TRBJ2-5; CDR3 length: 14; D gene: NA; CDR3 DNA: TGCAGTGCTAGGTTTGAGGGGGACCAAGAGACCCAGTACTTC; CDR3 protein: CSARFEGDQETQYF
V gene: TRBV12-3/TRBV12-4; clone size: few; J gene: TRBJ1-1; CDR3 length: 12; D gene: NA; CDR3 DNA: TGTGCCAGCAGTTTCGAGAGACCTGAAGCTTTCTTT; CDR3 protein: CASSFERPEAFF
V gene: TRBV4-1; clone size: few; J gene: TRBJ2-7; CDR3 length: 16; D gene: TRBD2; CDR3 DNA: TGCGCCAGCAGCCAAACTAGCGGGAGGGTTTATGGCGAGCAGTACTTC; CDR3 protein: CASSQTSGRVYGEQYF
V gene: TRBV5-5; clone size: few; J gene: TRBJ2-7; CDR3 length: 14; D gene: NA; CDR3 DNA: TGTGCCAGCAGCCCCGCGGGGCTTAACTACGAGCAGTACTTC; CDR3 protein: CASSPAGLNYEQYF
V gene: TRBV29-1; clone size: few; J gene: TRBJ1-5; CDR3 length: 15; D gene: TRBD1; CDR3 DNA: TGCAGCGTTGGCTCGGGACAGGGGAGCAATCAGCCCCAGCATTTT; CDR3 protein: CSVGSGQGSNQPQHF
V gene: TRBV7-2; clone size: few; J gene: TRBJ2-2; CDR3 length: 14; D gene: TRBD1; CDR3 DNA: TGTGCCAGCCAGGACAGGGTGTCGTCCGGGGAGCTGTTTTTT; CDR3 protein: CASQDRVSSGELFF
V gene: TRBV20-1; clone size: few; J gene: TRBJ1-2; CDR3 length: 11; D gene: NA; CDR3 DNA: TGCAGTGCTTCGGACGGAACTGGCTACACCTTC; CDR3 protein: CSASDGTGYTF
V gene: TRBV7-9; clone size: few; J gene: TRBJ2-1; CDR3 length: 10; D gene: NA; CDR3 DNA: TGTGCCAGCGGATCGGCTGAGCAGTTCTTC; CDR3 protein: CASGSAEQFF
V gene: TRBV20-1; clone size: NA; J gene: TRBJ2-4; CDR3 length: 13; D gene: NA; CDR3 DNA: TGCAGTGCAACCCCTCCGGCCAAAAACATTCAGTACTTC; CDR3 protein: CSATPPAKNIQYF
V gene: TRBV12-5; clone size: NA; J gene: TRBJ1-3; CDR3 length: 14; D gene: NA; CDR3 DNA: TGTGCTAGTGGTCGGGCGACACGAGGAAACACCATATATTTT; CDR3 protein: CASGRATRGNTIYF
V gene: TRBV27; clone size: NA; J gene: TRBJ2-3; CDR3 length: 18; D gene: NA; CDR3 DNA: TGTGCCAGCAGTTTATCGAGGGTCGGCGGGAAGGGGACAGATACGCAGTATTTT; CDR3 protein: CASSLSRVGGKGTDTQYF
V gene: TRBV6-5; clone size: few; J gene: TRBJ2-1; CDR3 length: 17; D gene: TRBD2; CDR3 DNA: TGTGCCAGCAGTTACCCGGGACTATTATTGACGCCCAATGAGCAGTTCTTC; CDR3 protein: CASSYPGLLLTPNEQFF
V gene: TRBV6-2/TRBV6-3; clone size: NA; J gene: TRBJ2-2; CDR3 length: 14; D gene: TRBD1; CDR3 DNA: TGTGCCAGCGCTGGACAGGGTAGGCCCGGGGAGCTGTTTTTT; CDR3 protein: CASAGQGRPGELFF
V gene: TRBV5-1; clone size: many; J gene: TRBJ2-1; CDR3 length: 17; D gene: TRBD2; CDR3 DNA: TGCGCCAGCAGCTTGGTGGCTAGCGGGAGGGCGGACAATGAGCAGTTCTTC; CDR3 protein: CASSLVASGRADNEQFF
V gene: TRBV6-5; clone size: NA; J gene: TRBJ1-2; CDR3 length: 11; D gene: TRBD1; CDR3 DNA: TGTGCCAGCAGACAGGGGTTTGGCTACACCTTC; CDR3 protein: CASRQGFGYTF
V gene: TRBV7-9; clone size: NA; J gene: TRBJ2-1; CDR3 length: 13; D gene: NA; CDR3 DNA: TGTGCCAGCACCTCTACCTGGACAGCGCTGCAGTTCTTC; CDR3 protein: CASTSTWTALQFF
V gene: TRBV7-6; clone size: NA; J gene: TRBJ2-6; CDR3 length: 16; D gene: NA; CDR3 DNA: TGTGCCAGCAGCTGGGACCTCACCTCTGGGGCCAACGTCCTGACTTTC; CDR3 protein: CASSWDLTSGANVLTF